This T cell receptor (beta chain) is from a study of CDR3 diversity in severe acne. Germline loops: CDR1 ENHRY, CDR2 SYGVKD. The germline V and J ends were trimmed by 7 bases and 1 base, with 10 bases remaining between them. The CDR3 consists of 14 residues. TCRdb redid the calling of the PCR reads with MiXCR, one entry per CDR3 protein. Of tens of thousands of distinct CDR3 sequences in the sample, around 50% are singletons; the top ten hold roughly 12%. This clonotype showed up many times. This sequence originates from a male donor with severe acne vulgaris. Sequenced: blood. The chain has TRBV10-3 and TRBJ2-2; D unresolved. The DNA for the CDR3 is TGTGCCATCAATCGCCAAATGAACACCGGGGAGCTGTTTTTT. As protein: CAINRQMNTGELFF.